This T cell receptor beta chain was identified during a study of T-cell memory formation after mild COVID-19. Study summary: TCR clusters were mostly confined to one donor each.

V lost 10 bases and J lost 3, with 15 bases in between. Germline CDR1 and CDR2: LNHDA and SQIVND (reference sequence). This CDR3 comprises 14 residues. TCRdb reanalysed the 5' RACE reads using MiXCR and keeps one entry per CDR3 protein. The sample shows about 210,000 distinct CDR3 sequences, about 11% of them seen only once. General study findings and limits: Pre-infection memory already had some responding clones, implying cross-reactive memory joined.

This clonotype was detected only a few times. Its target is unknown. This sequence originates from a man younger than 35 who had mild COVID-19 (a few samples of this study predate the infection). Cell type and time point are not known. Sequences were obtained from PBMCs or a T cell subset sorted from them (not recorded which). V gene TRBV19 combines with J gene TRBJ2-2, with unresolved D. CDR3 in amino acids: CATRRYRDTGELFF. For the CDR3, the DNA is TGTGCCACTCGGCGGTACCGCGACACCGGGGAGCTGTTTTTT.